This TCR beta chain appears in the sequencing data of a study of blood T cell repertoires in COVID-19. Study-level background: Samples representing acute and convalescent COVID-19 were sourced from the United States, Italy and Spain. Nucleic acid was either cDNA or gDNA, and it came from T cells, B-cell-depleted T cells, or PBMCs.

Under the authors' procedure: Counts of nucleated cells, estimated from reference gene primer amplification, were obtained. Some clones are missing from TCRdb's copy, which holds only in-frame ones; the method was immunoSEQ multiplex PCR. V, J and clone size derive from that table, while D and trimming were established from the DNA sequence. There are roughly 51,000 clones in the sample; around 87% occur only once, and about 6.7% lies in the top ten. The germline V and J ends were trimmed by 4 bases and 2 bases, with 9 bases remaining between them. The V gene's germline CDR1 is SGHAT and CDR2 FQNNGV. The CDR3 is 15 residues long. This clone was found a few times.

Sequencing used peripheral blood. The chain is built from TRBV11-2 and TRBJ2-6; tentatively, D is TRBD1 (5 bases). The sequence was obtained from a man aged 50 to 59 with active COVID-19. CDR3 sequence: CASSSRDPGANVLTF. CDR3 nucleotides: TGTGCCAGCAGCTCCAGGGATCCTGGGGCCAACGTCCTGACTTTC. Looking up the rest from reference TRBV11-2 and TRBJ2-6 gives the full variable domain: EAGVAQSPRYKIIEKRQSVAFWCNPISGHATLYWYQQILGQGPKLLIQFQNNGVVDDSQLPKDRFSAERLKGVDSTLKIQPAKLEDSAVYLCASSSRDPGANVLTFGAGSRLTVL.